This T cell receptor (beta chain) was observed in a study of response to subunit inactivated influenza vaccine. For this clonotype: Its antigen is not known.

Study-wide results and limits: T cells newly recruited by each seasonal influenza vaccination are few, the authors suggested.

J was trimmed by 7 bases and V by 3 bases; bases with no gene match: 5. Looked up from germline, CDR1 is SNHLY and CDR2 is FYNNEI. The CDR3 loop spans 14 amino acids. Each CDR3 protein is one row after TCRdb ran MiXCR on the RT-PCR reads. The data show about 830,000 distinct CDR3 sequences, around 18% seen once. This chain connects TRBV2 to TRBJ2-1, with 8 bases aligning to TRBD2. The material sequenced was PBMCs from blood, taken more than 4 days after vaccination. The TCR comes from a middle-aged man who received an inactivated influenza vaccine. This chain's CDR3 is CASSDRLARNEQFF. Written as DNA, the CDR3 is TGTGCCAGCAGTGACAGACTAGCGAGGAATGAGCAGTTCTTC. Full variable domain (rest looked up from reference TRBV2 and TRBJ2-1): EPEVTQTPSHQVTQMGQEVILRCVPISNHLYFYWYRQILGQKVEFLVSFYNNEISEKSEIFDDQFSVERPDGSNFTLKIRSTKLEDSAMYFCASSDRLARNEQFFGPGTRLTVL.